This note documents a single T cell receptor (beta chain) sequence. The antigen remains undetermined. This sample was included in a study of cytomegalovirus exposure and HLA in healthy donors. Study-level background: Roughly 180 million T cells yielded more than 90 million unique TCR beta sequences, as an earlier analysis found. General study findings and limits: Available immune exposure information was restricted to CMV serostatus only. A later examination showed that TCR association rates differed by HLA locus, with DRB1 most and HLA-C fewest.

It was with 60 Vbeta and 13 Jbeta primers that the PCR ran. Generated by immunoSEQ multiplex PCR, the TCRdb table keeps only in-frame clones and is missing some. The data show about 110,000 clones, around two thirds seen once. Germline CDR1 SGHDT, CDR2 YYEEEE. V was shortened by 1 base and J by 5 bases, with 12 bases between the two germline ends. The CDR3 has 14 residues. The sequence was obtained from a woman in her thirties or forties in good health and CMV-seropositive. The sequenced sample consisted of PBMCs. The chain employs TRBV5-6 and TRBJ1-2; possibly TRBD1 for D (5 bases). The CDR3 protein is CASSLPTELYGYTF. For the CDR3, the DNA is TGTGCCAGCAGCTTGCCGACAGAGCTTTATGGCTACACCTTC.